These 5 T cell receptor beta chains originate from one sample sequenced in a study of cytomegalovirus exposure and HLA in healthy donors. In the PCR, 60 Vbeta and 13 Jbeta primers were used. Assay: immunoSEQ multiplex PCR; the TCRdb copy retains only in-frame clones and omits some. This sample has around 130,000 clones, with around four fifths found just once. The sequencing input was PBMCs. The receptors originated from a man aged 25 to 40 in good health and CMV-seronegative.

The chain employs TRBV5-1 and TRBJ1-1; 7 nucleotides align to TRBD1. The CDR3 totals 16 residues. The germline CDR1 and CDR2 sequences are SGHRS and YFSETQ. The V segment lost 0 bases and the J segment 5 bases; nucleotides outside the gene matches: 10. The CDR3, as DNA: TGCGCCAGCAGCTTGGCGTGGAGGGGGCGCGGGACTGAAGCTTTCTTT. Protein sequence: CASSLAWRGRGTEAFF.

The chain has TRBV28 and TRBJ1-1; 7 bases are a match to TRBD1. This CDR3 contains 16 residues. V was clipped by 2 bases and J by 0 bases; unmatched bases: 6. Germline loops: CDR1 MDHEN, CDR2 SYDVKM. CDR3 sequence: CASSLQTGRLNTEAFF. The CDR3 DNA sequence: TGTGCCAGCAGTTTACAGACAGGGCGGTTGAACACTGAAGCTTTCTTT.

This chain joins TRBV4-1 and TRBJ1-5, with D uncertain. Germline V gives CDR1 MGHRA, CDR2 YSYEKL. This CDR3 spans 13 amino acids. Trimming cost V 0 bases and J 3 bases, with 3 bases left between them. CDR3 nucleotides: TGCGCCAGCAGCCAAGAGTACAATCAGCCCCAGCATTTT. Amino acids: CASSQEYNQPQHF.

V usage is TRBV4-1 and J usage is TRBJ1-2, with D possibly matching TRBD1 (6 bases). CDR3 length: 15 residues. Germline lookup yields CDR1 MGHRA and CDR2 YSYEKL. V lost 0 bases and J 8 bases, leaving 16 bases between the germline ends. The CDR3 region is CASSQDRNRVSGYTF. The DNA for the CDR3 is TGCGCCAGCAGCCAAGATCGGAACAGGGTTTCGGGCTACACCTTC.

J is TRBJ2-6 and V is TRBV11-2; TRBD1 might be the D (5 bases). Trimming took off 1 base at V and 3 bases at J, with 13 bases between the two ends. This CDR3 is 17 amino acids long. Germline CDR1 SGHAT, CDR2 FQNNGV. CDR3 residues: CASSLGPWGLGANVLTF. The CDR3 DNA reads TGTGCCAGCAGCTTAGGACCCTGGGGCCTTGGGGCCAACGTCCTGACTTTC.